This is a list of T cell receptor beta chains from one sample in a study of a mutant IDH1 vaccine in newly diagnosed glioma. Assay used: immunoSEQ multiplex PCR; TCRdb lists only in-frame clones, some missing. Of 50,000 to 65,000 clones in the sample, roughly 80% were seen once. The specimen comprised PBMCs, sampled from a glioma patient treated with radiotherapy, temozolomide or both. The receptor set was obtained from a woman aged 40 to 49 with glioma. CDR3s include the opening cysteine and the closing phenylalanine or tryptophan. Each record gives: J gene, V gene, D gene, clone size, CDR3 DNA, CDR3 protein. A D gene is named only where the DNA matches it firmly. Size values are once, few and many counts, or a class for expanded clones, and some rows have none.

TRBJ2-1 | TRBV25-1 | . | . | TGTGCCAGCAGTGAAAAGGTGTACAATGAGCAGTTCTTC | CASSEKVYNEQFF
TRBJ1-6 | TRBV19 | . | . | TGTGCCAGTAAAAGGGACCAAAGGACGGAATATAATTCACCCCTCCACTTT | CASKRDQRTEYNSPLHF
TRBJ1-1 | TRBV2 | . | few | TGTGCCAGCAGCCAAACAGCAGAAGCTTTCTTT | CASSQTAEAFF
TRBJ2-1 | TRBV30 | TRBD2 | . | TGTGCCTGGAGTGTTAGCAGCGGGGTTTACAATGAGCAGTTCTTC | CAWSVSSGVYNEQFF
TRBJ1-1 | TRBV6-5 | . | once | TGTGCCAGCAGTTACTCCCTGGGGGGTATCACTGAAGCTTTCTTT | CASSYSLGGITEAFF
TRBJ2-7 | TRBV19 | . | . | TGTGCCAGTAGTTTCCTCCTCCGAGGGGGAAACTACTACGAGCAGTACTTC | CASSFLLRGGNYYEQYF
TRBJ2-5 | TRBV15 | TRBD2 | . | TGTGCCACCAGCAGGACTAGCGGATTAGGTGAGACCCAGTACTTC | CATSRTSGLGETQYF
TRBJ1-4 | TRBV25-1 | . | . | TGTGCCAGCAGTCTTGGGGGGACATCTGATGAAAAACTGTTTTTT | CASSLGGTSDEKLFF
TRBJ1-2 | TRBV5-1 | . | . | TGCGCCAGCAGCTTGGGGAACACCGGGACGCCTAACTATGGCTACACCTTC | CASSLGNTGTPNYGYTF
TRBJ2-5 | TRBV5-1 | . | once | TGCGCCAGCACCCTGGAGGGGGCAGTCCAAGAGACCCAGTACTTC | CASTLEGAVQETQYF
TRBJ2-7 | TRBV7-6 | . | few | TGTGCCAGCAGCGGACAGGTTTTGGGGGGCGAGCAGTACTTC | CASSGQVLGGEQYF
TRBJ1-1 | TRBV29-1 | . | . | TGCAGCGTGACCGGGATAGGACGGAACACTGAAGCTTTCTTT | CSVTGIGRNTEAFF
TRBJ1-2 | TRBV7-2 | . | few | TGTGCCAGCAGCTTAGGAGAGTCTTCCAACTATGGCTACACCTTC | CASSLGESSNYGYTF
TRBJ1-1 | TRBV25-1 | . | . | TGTGCCAGCAGTGGGGGTTTGAGCACTGAAGCTTTCTTT | CASSGGLSTEAFF
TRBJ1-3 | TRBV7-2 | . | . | TGTGCCAGCAGCTTTTACTCTGGAAACACCATATATTTT | CASSFYSGNTIYF
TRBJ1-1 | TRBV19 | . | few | TGTGCCAGTAGTATGGGGGGGCTTGCTTTCTTT | CASSMGGLAFF
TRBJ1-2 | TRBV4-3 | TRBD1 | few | TGCGCCAGCAGCTACTGGACAGGGATTAACTATGGCTACACCTTC | CASSYWTGINYGYTF
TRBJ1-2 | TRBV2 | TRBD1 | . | TGTGCCAGCAGCTTGACAGGGGTCGGCTATGGCTACACCTTC | CASSLTGVGYGYTF
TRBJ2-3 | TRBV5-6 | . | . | TGTGCCAGCAGCTTGGGGACAACAGGGTCAGATACGCAGTATTTT | CASSLGTTGSDTQYF
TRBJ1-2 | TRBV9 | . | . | TGTGCCAGCAGCGTAGCCACAGGTACTAACTATGGCTACACCTTC | CASSVATGTNYGYTF
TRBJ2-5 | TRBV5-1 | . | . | TGCGCCAGCAGCTATAGACAACAAGAGACCCAGTACTTC | CASSYRQQETQYF
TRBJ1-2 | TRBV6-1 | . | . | TGTGCCAGCAGTGAAGTCAACTCCAATGGCTACACCTTC | CASSEVNSNGYTF
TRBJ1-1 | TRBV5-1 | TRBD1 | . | TGCGCCAGCAGCTACGACAGGGTAGGGACTGAAGCTTTCTTT | CASSYDRVGTEAFF
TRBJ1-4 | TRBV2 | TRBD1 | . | TGTGCCAGCAGCTCCGGGACAGATGAAAAACTGTTTTTT | CASSSGTDEKLFF
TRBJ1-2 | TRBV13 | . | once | TGTGCCAGCAGAGGAACAGGGACGCGGGGCTACACCTTC | CASRGTGTRGYTF
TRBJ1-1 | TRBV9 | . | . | TGTGCCAGCAGCGTAAGTAGGACCACTGAAGCTTTCTTT | CASSVSRTTEAFF
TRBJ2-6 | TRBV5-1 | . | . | TGCGCCAGCAGCTTGACCCAGGTCTCTGGGGCCAACGTCCTGACTTTC | CASSLTQVSGANVLTF
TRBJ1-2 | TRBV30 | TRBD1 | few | TGTGCCTGGAGCCGGACAGGGGACTATGGCTACACCTTC | CAWSRTGDYGYTF
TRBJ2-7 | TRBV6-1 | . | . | TGTGCCAGCAGTGAAACCCGCGACCGGGCGAAAACTCCCTTTGAGCAGTACTTC | CASSETRDRAKTPFEQYF
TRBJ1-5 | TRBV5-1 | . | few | TGCGCCAGCAGCCCCTCGGGGGGAGTGCAGCCCCAGCATTTT | CASSPSGGVQPQHF
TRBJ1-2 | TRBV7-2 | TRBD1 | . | TGTGCCAGCAGCTTAGGGACAGGCGATGGCTACACCTTC | CASSLGTGDGYTF
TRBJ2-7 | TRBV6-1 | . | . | TGTGCCAGCAGTGAGGGGATTGGGCCCTACGAGCAGTACTTC | CASSEGIGPYEQYF
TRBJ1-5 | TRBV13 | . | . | TGTGCCAGCAGCCGGGGCCGCGGGAGCAATCAGCCCCAGCATTTT | CASSRGRGSNQPQHF
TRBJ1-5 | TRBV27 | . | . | TGTGCCAGCAGTTTGAAGGGCAATGGCAATCAGCCCCAGCATTTT | CASSLKGNGNQPQHF
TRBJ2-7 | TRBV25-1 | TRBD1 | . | TGTGCCAGCAGTGGCCAGGGGGCGGCCTACGAGCAGTACTTC | CASSGQGAAYEQYF
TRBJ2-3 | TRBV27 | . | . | TGTGCCAGCAGTTTATACGGGCGCGGGGACCGTAGCACAGATACGCAGTATTTT | CASSLYGRGDRSTDTQYF
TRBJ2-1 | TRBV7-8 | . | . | TGTGCCAGCAGCTTAGTTATTATGGGGGCCCGGAGTGAGCAGTTCTTC | CASSLVIMGARSEQFF
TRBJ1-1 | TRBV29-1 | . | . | TGCAGCGTTGTTAGACCGCTGAACACTGAAGCTTTCTTT | CSVVRPLNTEAFF
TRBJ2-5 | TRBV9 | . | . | TGTGCCAGCAGTGCCAGCCAAGGGGGGGGAGAGACCCAGTACTTC | CASSASQGGGETQYF
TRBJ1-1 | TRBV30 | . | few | TGTGCCTGGACCAGAAGGGTAAGGGCGGGGAGGCTTAGATTGACTGAAGCTTTCTTT | CAWTRRVRAGRLRLTEAFF
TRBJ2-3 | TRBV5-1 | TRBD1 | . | TGCGCCAGCAGCTTGCGATTTGACAGGGCCGGAGATACGCAGTATTTT | CASSLRFDRAGDTQYF
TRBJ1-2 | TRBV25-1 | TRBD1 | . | TGTGCCAGCAGTGATTTCAGGGGGAACTATGGCTACACCTTC | CASSDFRGNYGYTF
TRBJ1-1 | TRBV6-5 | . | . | TGTGCCAGCACGCGGAAAGGGTACACTGAAGCTTTCTTT | CASTRKGYTEAFF
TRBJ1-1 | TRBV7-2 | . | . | TGTGCCAGCAGCTTAGCGGGGGCCACTGAAGCTTTCTTT | CASSLAGATEAFF
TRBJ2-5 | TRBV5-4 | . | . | TGTGCCAGCAGCGCTCCCGGGACCCCGGAGACCCAGTACTTC | CASSAPGTPETQYF
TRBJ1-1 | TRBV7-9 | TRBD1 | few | TGTGCCAGCAGCGCTGACAGGGGTGGGACTGAAGCTTTCTTT | CASSADRGGTEAFF
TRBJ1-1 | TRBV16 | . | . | TGTGCCAGCAGCCAATCAACCGGGAACAGGATGAACACTGAAGCTTTCTTT | CASSQSTGNRMNTEAFF
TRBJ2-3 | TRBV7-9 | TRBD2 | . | TGTGCCAGCAGCCCACCACTAGCGGAGGAGAGCACAGATACGCAGTATTTT | CASSPPLAEESTDTQYF